What follows describes a single T cell receptor beta chain. Its matching antigen is unknown. These data originate in a study of cytomegalovirus exposure and HLA in healthy donors. The ends lost 2 bases at V and 5 bases at J; junction bases unmatched: 11. This CDR3 contains 16 residues. Germline V gene lookup returns CDR1 SGHTA and CDR2 FQGNSA. Points from the study as a whole: About 87% or about 30% of the time was how often most TCR beta V segments were productive, according to an earlier analysis. TCR beta chain V- and J-gene trimming was linked, in a later analysis, to a missense variant in DCLRE1C.

Use of 60 Vbeta and 13 Jbeta primers characterized the PCR. Using immunoSEQ multiplex PCR, the repertoire was profiled, and TCRdb retains in-frame clones only, with some absent. The table has tens of thousands of clones, less than 8% seen once. The clonotype was recovered from a man aged 45-65 years in good health and CMV-seronegative. Source material: PBMCs. This chain links TRBV7-2 with TRBJ2-7, with 8 bases that match TRBD2. The DNA for the CDR3 is TGTGCCAGCAGCTTAATCGGGGGGGGCCAATTCCACGAGCAGTACTTC. Protein product: CASSLIGGGQFHEQYF.